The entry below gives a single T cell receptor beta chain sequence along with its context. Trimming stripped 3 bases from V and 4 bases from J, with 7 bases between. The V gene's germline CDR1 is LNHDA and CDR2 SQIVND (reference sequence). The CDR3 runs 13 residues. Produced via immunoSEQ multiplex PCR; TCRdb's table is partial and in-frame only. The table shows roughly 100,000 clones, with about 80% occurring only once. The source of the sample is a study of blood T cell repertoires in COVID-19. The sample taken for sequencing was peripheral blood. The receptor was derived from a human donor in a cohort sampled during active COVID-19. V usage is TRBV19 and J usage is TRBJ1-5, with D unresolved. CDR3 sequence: CASSISVNQPQHF. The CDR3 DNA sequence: TGTGCCAGTAGTATTTCGGTTAATCAGCCCCAGCATTTT.